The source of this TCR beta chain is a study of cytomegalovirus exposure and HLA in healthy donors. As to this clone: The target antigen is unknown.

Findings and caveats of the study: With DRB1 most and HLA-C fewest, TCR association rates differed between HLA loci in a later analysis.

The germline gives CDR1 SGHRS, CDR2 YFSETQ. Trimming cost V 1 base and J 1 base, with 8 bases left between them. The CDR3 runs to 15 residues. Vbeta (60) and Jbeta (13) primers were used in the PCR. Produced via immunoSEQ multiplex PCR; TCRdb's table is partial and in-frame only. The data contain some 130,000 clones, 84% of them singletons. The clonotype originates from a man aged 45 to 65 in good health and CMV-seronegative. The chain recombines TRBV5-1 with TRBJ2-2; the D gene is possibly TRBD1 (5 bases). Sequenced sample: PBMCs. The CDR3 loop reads CASSLPQGNTGELFF. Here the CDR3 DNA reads TGCGCCAGCAGCTTGCCGCAGGGGAACACCGGGGAGCTGTTTTTT. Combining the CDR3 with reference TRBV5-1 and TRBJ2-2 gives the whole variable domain KAGVTQTPRYLIKTRGQQVTLSCSPISGHRSVSWYQQTPGQGLQFLFEYFSETQRNKGNFPGRFSGRQFSNSRSEMNVSTLELGDSALYLCASSLPQGNTGELFFGEGSRLTVL.